This is a list of T cell receptor beta chains from one sample in a study of cytomegalovirus exposure and HLA in healthy donors. Here immunoSEQ multiplex PCR was the method, and the copy in TCRdb shows in-frame clones only, minus some. The repertoire holds roughly 150,000 clones, over 80% seen once, with roughly 4.5% in the top ten. The sequencing input was PBMCs. The receptors here all came from a man aged 50 or older in good health and CMV-seropositive. Each CDR3 is given with its conserved first and last residue. D genes are given only for firm matches. Where a row states a size, it is once, few, many or the class of an expanded clone; other rows omit it.

J: TRBJ2-5; V: TRBV2; size: .; D: .; DNA: TGTGCCAGCAGTGGAGGGGGAGAAGAGACCCAGTACTTC; CDR3: CASSGGGEETQYF
J: TRBJ1-2; V: TRBV7-9; size: .; D: .; DNA: TGTGCCAGCAGCTTACCCCAGGGAAGAAACTACACCTTC; CDR3: CASSLPQGRNYTF
J: TRBJ2-1; V: TRBV5-1; size: few; D: .; DNA: TGCGCCAGCAGCTTGGAGAGCTCCTACAATGAGCAGTTCTTC; CDR3: CASSLESSYNEQFF
J: TRBJ1-5; V: TRBV30; size: .; D: .; DNA: TGTGCCTGGAAGCAGGCTAGCAATCAGCCCCAGCATTTT; CDR3: CAWKQASNQPQHF
J: TRBJ2-7; V: TRBV7-9; size: .; D: TRBD1; DNA: TGTGCCAGCCTGGGACAGGGAATCTACGAGCAGTACTTC; CDR3: CASLGQGIYEQYF
J: TRBJ1-2; V: TRBV2; size: .; D: TRBD1; DNA: TGTGCCAGCAGCGAAGGACAGGTTGGTGGCTACACCTTC; CDR3: CASSEGQVGGYTF
J: TRBJ1-3; V: TRBV11-1; size: .; D: .; DNA: TGTGCCAGCAGCTTACCCCGGACAACTGGAAACACCATATATTTT; CDR3: CASSLPRTTGNTIYF
J: TRBJ1-1; V: TRBV6-6; size: .; D: .; DNA: TGTGCCAGCAGTTCCATCCAGGGTACTGAAGCTTTCTTT; CDR3: CASSSIQGTEAFF
J: TRBJ1-5; V: TRBV7-9; size: .; D: .; DNA: TGTGCCAGCAGCTTATCCGGGGACTCCGAAAGGCAGCCCCAGCATTTT; CDR3: CASSLSGDSERQPQHF
J: TRBJ2-5; V: TRBV7-6; size: once; D: .; DNA: TGTGCCAGCAGCTCAAGAAAAGACACAAAAGAGACCCAGTACTTC; CDR3: CASSSRKDTKETQYF
J: TRBJ2-3; V: TRBV7-8; size: .; D: .; DNA: TGTGCCAGCAGCTTACCCCGGACTTACTTCACAGATACGCAGTATTTT; CDR3: CASSLPRTYFTDTQYF
J: TRBJ1-4; V: TRBV5-1; size: .; D: TRBD1; DNA: TGCGCCAGCAGCTCGGAGGGACAGTCAAATGAAAAACTGTTTTTT; CDR3: CASSSEGQSNEKLFF
J: TRBJ2-3; V: TRBV18; size: .; D: .; DNA: TGTGCCAGCTCACCACAGGGGGTTGGCACAGATACGCAGTATTTT; CDR3: CASSPQGVGTDTQYF
J: TRBJ1-2; V: TRBV7-9; size: .; D: .; DNA: TGTGCCAGCAGCCCCGTGGGGCAAGGTGGCTACACCTTC; CDR3: CASSPVGQGGYTF
J: TRBJ2-5; V: TRBV10-3; size: once; D: TRBD2; DNA: TGTGCCATCAGTGCGGGACTAGCGGGGACCAACGAAGAGACCCAGTACTTC; CDR3: CAISAGLAGTNEETQYF
J: TRBJ2-1; V: TRBV6-6; size: once; D: .; DNA: TGTGCCAGCAGTTACTCGCCCAGCTACAATGAGCAGTTCTTC; CDR3: CASSYSPSYNEQFF
J: TRBJ2-2; V: TRBV5-1; size: .; D: .; DNA: TGCGCCAGCAGCTTGGCTGGCAGGGTTAAGACCGGGGAGCTGTTTTTT; CDR3: CASSLAGRVKTGELFF
J: TRBJ2-5; V: TRBV28; size: once; D: .; DNA: TGTGCCAGCAGTAGCCCTAGGGAGGTTCAAGAGACCCAGTACTTC; CDR3: CASSSPREVQETQYF
J: TRBJ2-1; V: TRBV6-4; size: .; D: TRBD2; DNA: TGTGCCAGCAGTGACTCAGGGGCTAGCGGATACAATGAGCAGTTCTTC; CDR3: CASSDSGASGYNEQFF
J: TRBJ2-5; V: TRBV5-4; size: .; D: .; DNA: TGTGCCAGCAGCTTGGGACAGAGGTATAGAGAGACCCAGTACTTC; CDR3: CASSLGQRYRETQYF
J: TRBJ1-5; V: TRBV28; size: .; D: .; DNA: TGTGCCAGCAGTTCCTCAGGGGCCTATAGCAATCAGCCCCAGCATTTT; CDR3: CASSSSGAYSNQPQHF
J: TRBJ1-5; V: TRBV7-9; size: .; D: .; DNA: TGTGCCAGCAGCTTAATGGACACGTATCAGCCCCAGCATTTT; CDR3: CASSLMDTYQPQHF